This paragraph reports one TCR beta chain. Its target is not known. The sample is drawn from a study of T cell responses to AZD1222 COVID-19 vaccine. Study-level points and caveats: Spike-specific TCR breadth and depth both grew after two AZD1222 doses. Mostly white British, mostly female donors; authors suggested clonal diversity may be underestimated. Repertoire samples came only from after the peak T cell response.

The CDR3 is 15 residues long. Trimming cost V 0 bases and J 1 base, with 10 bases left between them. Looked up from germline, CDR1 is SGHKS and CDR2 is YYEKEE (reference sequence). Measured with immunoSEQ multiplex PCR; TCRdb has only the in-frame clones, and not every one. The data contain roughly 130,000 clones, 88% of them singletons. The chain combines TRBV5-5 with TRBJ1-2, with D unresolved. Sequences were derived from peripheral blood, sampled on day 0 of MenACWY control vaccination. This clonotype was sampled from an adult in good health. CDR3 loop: CASSLGQLRNYGYTF. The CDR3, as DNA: TGTGCCAGCAGCTTGGGGCAGCTCCGTAACTATGGCTACACCTTC.